This TCR beta chain came from a study of T cell responses to AZD1222 COVID-19 vaccine. Sequencing used immunoSEQ multiplex PCR; TCRdb keeps in-frame clones, though not all of them. The sample has about 180,000 clones, more than 75% seen once; the top ten hold around 26%. V gave up 6 bases and J gave up 0 bases, with 17 bases separating them. From germline, CDR1 is MNHEY and CDR2 SVGEGT. The CDR3 consists of 16 residues. The rearrangement uses TRBV6-2 or TRBV6-3 and TRBJ1-1; weak D call: TRBD1 (5 bases). The clonotype comes from an adult who received the AZD1222 COVID-19 vaccine. The sequencing used peripheral blood, collected 28 days after the second AZD1222 dose. The CDR3 sequence is CASSQGPSFMNTEAFF. The CDR3 DNA reads TGTGCCAGCAGCCAGGGACCGAGTTTCATGAACACTGAAGCTTTCTTT.